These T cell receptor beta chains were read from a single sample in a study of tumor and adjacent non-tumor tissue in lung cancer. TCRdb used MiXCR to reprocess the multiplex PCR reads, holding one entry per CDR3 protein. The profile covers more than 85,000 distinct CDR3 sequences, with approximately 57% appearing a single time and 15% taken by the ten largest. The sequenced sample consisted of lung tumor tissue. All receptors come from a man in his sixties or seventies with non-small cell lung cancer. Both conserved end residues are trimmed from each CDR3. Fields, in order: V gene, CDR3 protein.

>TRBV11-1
TSLRTSGPYNEQF
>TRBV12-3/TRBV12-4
ASRRAGGPYEQY
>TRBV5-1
ASSLGRGGQETRY
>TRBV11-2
ASSPQFGVALKNEQF
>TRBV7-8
ANSLVFRKTQY
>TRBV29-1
SAGLAGVDEQF
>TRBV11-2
ASSLTGTRVVTDTQY
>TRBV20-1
SAKNGDFGTDTQY
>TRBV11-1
PSSPRGTGQDTQY
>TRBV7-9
ASSSDRGYSYEQY
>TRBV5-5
ASSRGWTWDYT
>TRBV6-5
ASSGQWAARERF
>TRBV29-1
SVVPAGGPVDEQF
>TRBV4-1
ASNEKASQPQH
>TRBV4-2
ASTQDRVRDEYF
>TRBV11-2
ANSYPPKNIQN
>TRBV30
AWGESMRT
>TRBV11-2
TSSLGGQGAYEQY
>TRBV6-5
ASKGSLSEQPQH
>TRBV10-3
TISPVSRGGTDTQY
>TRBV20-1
SASRVIYEQY
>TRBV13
ASSLTGGRDSYNEQF
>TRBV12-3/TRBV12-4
ASGEVGEQY
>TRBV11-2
DSSSLWTSRSTDTQY
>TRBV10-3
AISWTTLPVPVNTIY
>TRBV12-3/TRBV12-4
ASGPGGGADQPQH
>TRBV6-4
ASSARTSTDTQY
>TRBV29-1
SVEGGLSLRGRRTDTQY
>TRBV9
ASSVEVYGPGNTIY
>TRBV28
ASSASYEQY
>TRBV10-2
ASSASGSYNEQF
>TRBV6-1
ASSPEDSSEANVLT
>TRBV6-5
ASSYLGHNQPQH
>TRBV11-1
ASSLTGGTAQH
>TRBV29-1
SVVKDQSYEQY
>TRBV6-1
ASSAEDSSGVNVMT
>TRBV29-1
SAVILYGYT
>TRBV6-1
ACRRPGQGAQPQH
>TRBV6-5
ATTRISGRSGGYT
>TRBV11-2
ASSPARYEQY
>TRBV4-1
ASSPTGGSLSGANVLT
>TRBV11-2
ASSVVVGGRSDTQY